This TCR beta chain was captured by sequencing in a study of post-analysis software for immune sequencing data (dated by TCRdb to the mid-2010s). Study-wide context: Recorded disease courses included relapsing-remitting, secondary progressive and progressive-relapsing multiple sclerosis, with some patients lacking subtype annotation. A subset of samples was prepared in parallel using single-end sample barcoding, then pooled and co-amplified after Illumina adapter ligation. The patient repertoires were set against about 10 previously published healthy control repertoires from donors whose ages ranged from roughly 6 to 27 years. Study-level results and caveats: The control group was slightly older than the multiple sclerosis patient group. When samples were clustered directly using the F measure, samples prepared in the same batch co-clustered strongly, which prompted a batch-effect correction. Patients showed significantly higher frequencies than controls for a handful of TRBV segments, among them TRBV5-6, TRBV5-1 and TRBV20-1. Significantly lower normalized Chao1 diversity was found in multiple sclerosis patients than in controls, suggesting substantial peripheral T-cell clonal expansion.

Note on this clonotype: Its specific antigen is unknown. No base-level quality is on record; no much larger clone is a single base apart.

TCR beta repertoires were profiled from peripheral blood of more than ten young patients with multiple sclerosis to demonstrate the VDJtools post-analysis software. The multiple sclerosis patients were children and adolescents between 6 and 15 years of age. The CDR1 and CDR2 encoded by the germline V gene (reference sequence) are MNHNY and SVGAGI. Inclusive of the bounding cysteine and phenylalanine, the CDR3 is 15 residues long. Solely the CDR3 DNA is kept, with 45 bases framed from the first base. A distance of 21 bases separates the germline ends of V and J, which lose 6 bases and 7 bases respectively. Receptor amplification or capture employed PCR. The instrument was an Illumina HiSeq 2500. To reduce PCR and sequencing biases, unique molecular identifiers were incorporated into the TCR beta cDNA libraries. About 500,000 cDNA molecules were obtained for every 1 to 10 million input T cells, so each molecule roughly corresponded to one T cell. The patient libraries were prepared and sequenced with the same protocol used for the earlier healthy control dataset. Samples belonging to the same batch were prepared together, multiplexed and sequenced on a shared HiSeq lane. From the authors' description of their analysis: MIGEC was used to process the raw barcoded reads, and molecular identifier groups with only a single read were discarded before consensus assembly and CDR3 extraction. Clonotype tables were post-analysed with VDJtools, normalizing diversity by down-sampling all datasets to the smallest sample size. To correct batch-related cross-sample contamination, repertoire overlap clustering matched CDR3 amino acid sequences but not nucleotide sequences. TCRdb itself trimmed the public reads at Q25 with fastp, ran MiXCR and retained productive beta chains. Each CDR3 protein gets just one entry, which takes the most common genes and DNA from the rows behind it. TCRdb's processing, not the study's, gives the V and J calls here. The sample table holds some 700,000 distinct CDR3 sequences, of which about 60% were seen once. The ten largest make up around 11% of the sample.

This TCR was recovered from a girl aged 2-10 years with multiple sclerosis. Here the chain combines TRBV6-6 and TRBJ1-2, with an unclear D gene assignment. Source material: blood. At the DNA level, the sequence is TGTGCCAGCAGCATAATAAGGATCCTTAGCGGTGGCTACACCTTC. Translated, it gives CASSIIRILSGGYTF.